This is a list of T cell receptor beta chains from one sample in a study of T cell responses to AZD1222 COVID-19 vaccine. The data were produced by immunoSEQ multiplex PCR, yet TCRdb's version contains in-frame clones alone and is incomplete. The sample comprises roughly 80,000 clones, around nine tenths of which are singletons, and around 5.1% rests with the top ten. The input for sequencing was peripheral blood, taken on day 0 of MenACWY control vaccination. These receptors all stem from an adult in good health. Each CDR3 is given with its conserved first and last residue. Fields, in order: D gene, V gene, J gene, clone size, CDR3 DNA, CDR3 protein. D genes are given only for firm matches. Rows give clone size only sometimes, using once, few, many, or a class for an expanded clone.

D gene: TRBD1
V gene: TRBV30
J gene: TRBJ1-2
clone size: few
CDR3 DNA: TGTGCCTGGAGCGGAGACAGGGGAGCTAACTATGGCTACACCTTC
CDR3 protein: CAWSGDRGANYGYTF

D gene: TRBD2
V gene: TRBV28
J gene: TRBJ2-1
clone size: NA
CDR3 DNA: TGTGCCAGCAGCCGTCCTCTCTCCGGGACTAGCGGGATTGAGCAGTTCTTC
CDR3 protein: CASSRPLSGTSGIEQFF

D gene: NA
V gene: TRBV30
J gene: TRBJ1-1
clone size: NA
CDR3 DNA: TGTGCCTGGAGTGAGTCGGGGTACACTGAAGCTTTCTTT
CDR3 protein: CAWSESGYTEAFF

D gene: NA
V gene: TRBV28
J gene: TRBJ1-1
clone size: NA
CDR3 DNA: TGTGCCAGCAGCCCCCGGGACACGGTTACTGAAGCTTTCTTT
CDR3 protein: CASSPRDTVTEAFF

D gene: NA
V gene: TRBV30
J gene: TRBJ1-2
clone size: NA
CDR3 DNA: TGTGCCTGGAGTGGTTTTCTCTCAACCTATGGCTACACCTTC
CDR3 protein: CAWSGFLSTYGYTF

D gene: NA
V gene: TRBV6-5
J gene: TRBJ1-1
clone size: NA
CDR3 DNA: TGTGCCAGCAGTTACTCATCCGCCGAGGGGGCTTTCTTT
CDR3 protein: CASSYSSAEGAFF

D gene: TRBD2
V gene: TRBV29-1
J gene: TRBJ2-7
clone size: once
CDR3 DNA: TGCAGCGTTCGGCTAGCGGGAGAACCGAGGGAGCAGTACTTC
CDR3 protein: CSVRLAGEPREQYF

D gene: NA
V gene: TRBV6-5
J gene: TRBJ2-1
clone size: NA
CDR3 DNA: TGTGCCAGCAGGGTTGGACTAACGGGGGATGAGCAGTTCTTC
CDR3 protein: CASRVGLTGDEQFF

D gene: NA
V gene: TRBV28
J gene: TRBJ1-5
clone size: few
CDR3 DNA: TGTGCCAGCGACGGGGCGGGACAGCCCCAGCATTTT
CDR3 protein: CASDGAGQPQHF

D gene: NA
V gene: TRBV6-1
J gene: TRBJ1-2
clone size: NA
CDR3 DNA: TGTGCCAGCAGCTCAGGGGATCTTGGAGGCTACACCTTC
CDR3 protein: CASSSGDLGGYTF

D gene: TRBD1
V gene: TRBV19
J gene: TRBJ2-7
clone size: NA
CDR3 DNA: TGTGCCAGTAGGAGACAGGGGGGATCCTACGAGCAGTACTTC
CDR3 protein: CASRRQGGSYEQYF

D gene: NA
V gene: TRBV27
J gene: TRBJ2-7
clone size: once
CDR3 DNA: TGTGCCAGCAGTCCCGGGGACAAGGCCTACGAGCAGTACTTC
CDR3 protein: CASSPGDKAYEQYF

D gene: NA
V gene: TRBV12-3/TRBV12-4
J gene: TRBJ2-3
clone size: NA
CDR3 DNA: TGTGCCAGCAGACCCGACGCCGGGAATACGCAGTATTTT
CDR3 protein: CASRPDAGNTQYF

D gene: NA
V gene: TRBV5-5
J gene: TRBJ2-3
clone size: once
CDR3 DNA: TGTGCCAGCCGGGTGGGGCGATCAGATACGCAGTATTTT
CDR3 protein: CASRVGRSDTQYF

D gene: NA
V gene: TRBV14
J gene: TRBJ2-3
clone size: NA
CDR3 DNA: TGTGCCAGCAGACGAAGCGGCACCAGCACAGATACGCAGTATTTT
CDR3 protein: CASRRSGTSTDTQYF

D gene: NA
V gene: TRBV5-4
J gene: TRBJ1-1
clone size: once
CDR3 DNA: TGTGCCAGCAGCCAAGGGGGGGTGAACACTGAAGCTTTCTTT
CDR3 protein: CASSQGGVNTEAFF

D gene: NA
V gene: TRBV27
J gene: TRBJ1-1
clone size: NA
CDR3 DNA: TGTGCCAGTTCGTGGGGGGGCGCCCCAGCTGAAGCTTTCTTT
CDR3 protein: CASSWGGAPAEAFF

D gene: NA
V gene: TRBV5-5
J gene: TRBJ1-4
clone size: NA
CDR3 DNA: TGTGCCAGCAGCAGCGGACGGTTAAATGAAAAACTGTTTTTT
CDR3 protein: CASSSGRLNEKLFF

D gene: NA
V gene: TRBV3-1/TRBV3-2
J gene: TRBJ2-1
clone size: NA
CDR3 DNA: TGTGCCAGCAGCCAAGTATATGGCGGGACTTCGGTGGGTGAGCAGTTCTTC
CDR3 protein: CASSQVYGGTSVGEQFF

D gene: NA
V gene: TRBV7-9
J gene: TRBJ1-2
clone size: NA
CDR3 DNA: TGTGCCAGCAGCGGGGACCGAGACTATGGCTACACCTTC
CDR3 protein: CASSGDRDYGYTF

D gene: NA
V gene: TRBV7-9
J gene: TRBJ2-1
clone size: NA
CDR3 DNA: TGTGCCAGCGGGGGCGCGTCGGCCTACAATGAGCAGTTCTTC
CDR3 protein: CASGGASAYNEQFF

D gene: NA
V gene: TRBV4-1
J gene: TRBJ2-1
clone size: NA
CDR3 DNA: TGCGCCAGCAGCCAATCTGCTGTTACGAGGGATGAGCAGTTCTTC
CDR3 protein: CASSQSAVTRDEQFF

D gene: NA
V gene: TRBV7-9
J gene: TRBJ1-5
clone size: NA
CDR3 DNA: TGTGCCAGCAGCCGAACCTCGCTTGGAGGGGGTCAGCCCCAGCATTTT
CDR3 protein: CASSRTSLGGGQPQHF

D gene: NA
V gene: TRBV11-2
J gene: TRBJ1-1
clone size: NA
CDR3 DNA: TGTGCCAGCAGCCAACAGATGAACACTGAAGCTTTCTTT
CDR3 protein: CASSQQMNTEAFF

D gene: NA
V gene: TRBV5-5
J gene: TRBJ1-1
clone size: NA
CDR3 DNA: TGTGCCAGCAGCCCTAGGGACGGGTTGGGGGCTTTCTTT
CDR3 protein: CASSPRDGLGAFF

D gene: NA
V gene: TRBV19
J gene: TRBJ2-3
clone size: NA
CDR3 DNA: TGTGCCAGTAGTATACTGGTCGGCTCCACAGATACGCAGTATTTT
CDR3 protein: CASSILVGSTDTQYF

D gene: NA
V gene: TRBV15
J gene: TRBJ2-1
clone size: NA
CDR3 DNA: TGTGCCACCAGCTCCTTCCGGGACTTTCAGTTCTTC
CDR3 protein: CATSSFRDFQFF

D gene: TRBD2
V gene: TRBV6-1
J gene: TRBJ2-7
clone size: NA
CDR3 DNA: TGTGCCAGCAGTGAATCGACTAGCGGGAGGAACGAGCAGTACTTC
CDR3 protein: CASSESTSGRNEQYF

D gene: NA
V gene: TRBV9
J gene: TRBJ2-2
clone size: NA
CDR3 DNA: TGTGCCAGCAGCGTACAGTGGGCGACCAACACCGGGGAGCTGTTTTTT
CDR3 protein: CASSVQWATNTGELFF

D gene: NA
V gene: TRBV28
J gene: TRBJ2-3
clone size: NA
CDR3 DNA: TGTGCCAGCAGTTCGAACAGTGGGCTCGCTACTAGAGACACAGATACGCAGTATTTT
CDR3 protein: CASSSNSGLATRDTDTQYF

D gene: TRBD1
V gene: TRBV9
J gene: TRBJ1-5
clone size: NA
CDR3 DNA: TGTGCCAGCAGCGAGGGGGCAGGGAGCAATCAGCCCCAGCATTTT
CDR3 protein: CASSEGAGSNQPQHF

D gene: NA
V gene: TRBV7-8
J gene: TRBJ1-2
clone size: NA
CDR3 DNA: TGTGCCAGCAGCCACCCTTCGGGGGGCGCGGGCTATGGCTACACCTTC
CDR3 protein: CASSHPSGGAGYGYTF

D gene: NA
V gene: TRBV6-5
J gene: TRBJ1-5
clone size: NA
CDR3 DNA: TGTGCCAGCAGAGCGGACAGCGATCAGCCCCAGCATTTT
CDR3 protein: CASRADSDQPQHF

D gene: NA
V gene: TRBV2
J gene: TRBJ2-1
clone size: NA
CDR3 DNA: TGTGCCAGCAGTGATATAGGGGTCGGCTACAATGAGCAGTTCTTC
CDR3 protein: CASSDIGVGYNEQFF

D gene: NA
V gene: TRBV10-3
J gene: TRBJ1-6
clone size: few
CDR3 DNA: TGTGCCATCAGTCTTGAAGGGCCGGATTCACCCCTCCACTTT
CDR3 protein: CAISLEGPDSPLHF

D gene: NA
V gene: TRBV19
J gene: TRBJ2-7
clone size: NA
CDR3 DNA: TGTGCCATCCCGGTGGACCTCCTCGGAGGCGAGCAGTACTTC
CDR3 protein: CAIPVDLLGGEQYF

D gene: TRBD1
V gene: TRBV5-1
J gene: TRBJ1-5
clone size: NA
CDR3 DNA: TGCGCCAGCAGTTATACAGGGGATAATCAGCCCCAGCATTTT
CDR3 protein: CASSYTGDNQPQHF

D gene: TRBD2
V gene: TRBV5-1
J gene: TRBJ2-3
clone size: NA
CDR3 DNA: TGCGCCAGCAACGGCGGGAGAGGCACAGATACGCAGTATTTT
CDR3 protein: CASNGGRGTDTQYF

D gene: NA
V gene: TRBV2
J gene: TRBJ1-2
clone size: NA
CDR3 DNA: TGTGCCAGCAGTGTACGGGGGACGACTCCTCTCAGGGACTACACCTTC
CDR3 protein: CASSVRGTTPLRDYTF

D gene: NA
V gene: TRBV4-2
J gene: TRBJ2-3
clone size: few
CDR3 DNA: TGTGCCAGCAGCCAAGATAAAGTCGACGGGTCTGATACGCAGTATTTT
CDR3 protein: CASSQDKVDGSDTQYF

D gene: TRBD1
V gene: TRBV6-5
J gene: TRBJ1-2
clone size: NA
CDR3 DNA: TGTGCCAGCAGTCCTGCAGGGGACAGGGCTGGCTACACCTTC
CDR3 protein: CASSPAGDRAGYTF

D gene: NA
V gene: TRBV29-1
J gene: TRBJ2-1
clone size: NA
CDR3 DNA: TGCAGCGTTGATACGAGCGGAGGTTACAATGAGCAGTTCTTC
CDR3 protein: CSVDTSGGYNEQFF

D gene: NA
V gene: TRBV29-1
J gene: TRBJ2-1
clone size: NA
CDR3 DNA: TGCAGCGTTGATCCAGGGATGAATGAGCAGTTCTTC
CDR3 protein: CSVDPGMNEQFF

D gene: NA
V gene: TRBV6-5
J gene: TRBJ2-7
clone size: NA
CDR3 DNA: TGTGCCAGCAGTTACCACCGGACGGGATACGAGCAGTACTTC
CDR3 protein: CASSYHRTGYEQYF

D gene: NA
V gene: TRBV3-1/TRBV3-2
J gene: TRBJ2-7
clone size: few
CDR3 DNA: TGTGCCAGCAGCCAAATACCGGGTATCGACGAGCAGTACTTC
CDR3 protein: CASSQIPGIDEQYF

D gene: NA
V gene: TRBV21-1
J gene: TRBJ2-7
clone size: NA
CDR3 DNA: TGTGCCAGCAGCGCCTTGGACCGGGACACATACGAGCAGTACTTC
CDR3 protein: CASSALDRDTYEQYF

D gene: NA
V gene: TRBV25-1
J gene: TRBJ1-4
clone size: NA
CDR3 DNA: TGTGCCAGCAGTGAATTAAAAGGGCTCGGGGAAAAACTGTTTTTT
CDR3 protein: CASSELKGLGEKLFF

D gene: TRBD2
V gene: TRBV5-4
J gene: TRBJ2-5
clone size: NA
CDR3 DNA: TGTGCCAGCAGCCCGACTAGCGGGGGCCAAGAGACCCAGTACTTC
CDR3 protein: CASSPTSGGQETQYF

D gene: NA
V gene: TRBV7-9
J gene: TRBJ2-2
clone size: NA
CDR3 DNA: TGTGCCAGCCAGAGCAGGGTGGAAACCGGGGAGCTGTTTTTT
CDR3 protein: CASQSRVETGELFF

D gene: NA
V gene: TRBV29-1
J gene: TRBJ1-2
clone size: NA
CDR3 DNA: TGCAGCGTTCAGAGTCTCCCGGCGGATGGCTACACCTTC
CDR3 protein: CSVQSLPADGYTF

D gene: NA
V gene: TRBV7-9
J gene: TRBJ2-4
clone size: NA
CDR3 DNA: TGTGCCAGCATGGGTCCAAACATTCAGTACTTC
CDR3 protein: CASMGPNIQYF

D gene: NA
V gene: TRBV29-1
J gene: TRBJ1-1
clone size: NA
CDR3 DNA: TGCAGCGGCGGGACGGGGAACACTGAAGCTTTCTTT
CDR3 protein: CSGGTGNTEAFF

D gene: NA
V gene: TRBV7-6
J gene: TRBJ2-5
clone size: NA
CDR3 DNA: TGTGCCAGCAGCCGAGGTCCCGTGGTAGAGACCCAGTACTTC
CDR3 protein: CASSRGPVVETQYF

D gene: NA
V gene: TRBV11-3
J gene: TRBJ1-1
clone size: NA
CDR3 DNA: TGTGCCAGCAGCTCTCAGGAGAACACTGAAGCTTTCTTT
CDR3 protein: CASSSQENTEAFF

D gene: TRBD1
V gene: TRBV28
J gene: TRBJ1-3
clone size: NA
CDR3 DNA: TGTGCCAGCAATCCGGACAGGGGAGTTGGAAACACCATATATTTT
CDR3 protein: CASNPDRGVGNTIYF

D gene: TRBD2
V gene: TRBV5-1
J gene: TRBJ2-1
clone size: NA
CDR3 DNA: TGCGCCAGCAGCCCCGCGCGGGAGGCCTCTTTTACGAGCTCCTACAATGAGCAGTTCTTC
CDR3 protein: CASSPAREASFTSSYNEQFF

D gene: NA
V gene: TRBV6-2/TRBV6-3
J gene: TRBJ2-2
clone size: NA
CDR3 DNA: TGTGCCAGCAGTCCGGGGGTTACCGGGGAGCTGTTTTTT
CDR3 protein: CASSPGVTGELFF